This entry lists 2 T cell receptor beta chains sequenced from one sample in a study of cytomegalovirus exposure and HLA in healthy donors. Primers: 60 Vbeta forward and 13 Jbeta reverse. TCRdb's table, derived via immunoSEQ multiplex PCR, lists solely in-frame clones and lacks some. The table records approximately 220,000 clones, over 80% of them present only once. The specimen sequenced was PBMCs. The source of these receptors is a boy aged 2-9 years in good health and CMV-seronegative.

This chain connects TRBV19 to TRBJ2-7; 9 bases match TRBD1. The CDR3 extends over 15 amino acids. Losses at the gene ends were 7 bases for V and 1 base for J; bases not matched to a gene: 8. Germline assignment: CDR1 LNHDA and CDR2 SQIVND (reference sequence). This CDR3 is CASTSGGQGSYEQYF. As DNA, the CDR3 is TGTGCCAGTACCTCCGGAGGACAGGGGTCCTACGAGCAGTACTTC. Variable domain in full (rest from reference TRBV19 and TRBJ2-7): DGGITQSPKYLFRKEGQNVTLSCEQNLNHDAMYWYRQDPGQGLRLIYYSQIVNDFQKGDIAEGYSVSREKKESFPLTVTSAQKNPTAFYLCASTSGGQGSYEQYFGPGTRLTVT.

The rearrangement links TRBV5-1 to TRBJ2-5, with a tentative D call TRBD1 (6 bases). The ends were cut back, 4 bases at V and 4 bases at J, with 11 bases in the middle. This CDR3 comprises 13 residues. CDR1 is SGHRS and CDR2 is YFSETQ in the germline V gene. The CDR3 region is CASSLGQRETQYF. As DNA, the CDR3 is TGCGCCAGCAGCCTCGGACAGCGAGAGACCCAGTACTTC. Full variable domain (missing parts from reference TRBV5-1 and TRBJ2-5): KAGVTQTPRYLIKTRGQQVTLSCSPISGHRSVSWYQQTPGQGLQFLFEYFSETQRNKGNFPGRFSGRQFSNSRSEMNVSTLELGDSALYLCASSLGQRETQYFGPGTRLLVL.